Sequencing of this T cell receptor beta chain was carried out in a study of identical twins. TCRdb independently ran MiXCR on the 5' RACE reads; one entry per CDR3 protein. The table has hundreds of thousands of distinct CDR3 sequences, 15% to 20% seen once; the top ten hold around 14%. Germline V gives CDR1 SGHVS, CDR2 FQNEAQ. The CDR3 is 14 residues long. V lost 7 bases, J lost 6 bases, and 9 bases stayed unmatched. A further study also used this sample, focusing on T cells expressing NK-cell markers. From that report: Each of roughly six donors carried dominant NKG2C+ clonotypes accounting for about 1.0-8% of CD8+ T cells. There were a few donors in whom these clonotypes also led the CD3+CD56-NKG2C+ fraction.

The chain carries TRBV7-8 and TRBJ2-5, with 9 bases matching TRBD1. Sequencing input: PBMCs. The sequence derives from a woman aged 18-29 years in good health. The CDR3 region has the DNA TGTGCCAGCAACCCGGGACAGGGCCGGAAGACCCAGTACTTC. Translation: CASNPGQGRKTQYF. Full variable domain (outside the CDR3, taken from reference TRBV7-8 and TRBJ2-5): GAGVSQSPRYKVAKRGQDVALRCDPISGHVSLFWYQQALGQGPEFLTYFQNEAQLDKSGLPSDRFFAERPEGSVSTLKIQRTQQEDSAVYLCASNPGQGRKTQYFGPGTRLLVL.